The 10 T cell receptor beta chains below all came from one sample that was sequenced in a study of CXCR3-negative and CXCR3-positive naive CD8 T cells. In preparing the TRB cDNA libraries, 5' RACE with UMI labels was used. TCRdb reanalyzed the 5' RACE reads and collapses them to one entry per CDR3 protein, without DNA. The sample features some 49,000 distinct CDR3 sequences, with approximately 2.5% in its top ten. Input material: naive CXCR3- CD8+ T cells from blood. Indicated subset: CD45RO-CCR7+CD27+CD95- naive CD8+ T cells lacking CXCR3 (TNR3-). These receptors all stem from a human donor in good health. Some clones in this sample may be carry-over from other donors' samples.

The chain carries TRBV4-1 and TRBJ1-2. CDR3 length equals 15 residues. Germline CDR1 MGHRA, CDR2 YSYEKL. The CDR3 here is CASSQTMGQIYGYTF.

The rearrangement links TRBV24-1 to TRBJ2-1; TCRdb returns TRBD1, unconfirmable since there is no DNA. The CDR3 extends over 14 amino acids. Germline V CDR1 and CDR2: KGHDR, SFDVKD. Here the CDR3 reads CATSDFGTGREQFF.

The chain has TRBV20-1 and TRBJ1-3; TCRdb designates TRBD1, a call that cannot be tested without DNA. The CDR3 totals 16 residues. Germline CDR1 and CDR2: DFQATT and SNEGSKA (reference sequence). The CDR3 loop reads CSARDPWDSGGHTIYF.

The chain uses TRBV28 and TRBJ2-2; absent DNA, TCRdb's TRBD2 call cannot be checked. Germline values: CDR1 MDHEN, CDR2 SYDVKM. The CDR3 consists of 14 residues. The CDR3 reads CASSQTSTPGELFF.

The CDR3 sequence: CASSSVVRTGNTKAEAFF. The J gene is TRBJ1-1, the V gene TRBV28; TCRdb picks TRBD1, but there is no DNA to check that call. CDR1 and CDR2 (germline): MDHEN, SYDVKM. The CDR3 loop spans 18 amino acids. Based on the CDR3 plus reference TRBV28 and TRBJ1-1, the full variable domain is DVKVTQSSRYLVKRTGEKVFLECVQDMDHENMFWYRQDPGLGLRLIYFSYDVKMKEKGDIPEGYSVSREKKERFSLILESASTNQTSMYLCASSSVVRTGNTKAEAFFGQGTRLTVV.

The rearrangement uses TRBV29-1 and TRBJ2-7; absent DNA, TCRdb's TRBD1 call cannot be checked. The CDR3 totals 14 residues. CDR1 and CDR2 from the germline V gene are SQVTM and ANQGSEA. The CDR3 region is CSVATGDSSYEQYF.

The chain is built from TRBV29-1 and TRBJ2-7; TCRdb indicates TRBD1, and absent DNA this call remains unverified. The CDR3 has 17 amino acids. Germline V CDR1 and CDR2: SQVTM, ANQGSEA. CDR3 amino acids: CSALGDRENLTPYEQYF.

The chain links TRBV19 to TRBJ2-1; TCRdb calls TRBD1, which cannot be checked without DNA. Germline assignment: CDR1 LNHDA and CDR2 SQIVND (reference sequence). The CDR3 is made up of 11 amino acids. The CDR3 spells CASLRDNEQFF.

This sequence joins TRBV28 and TRBJ2-7; TCRdb's D call, TRBD2, is unchecked because there is no DNA. Germline V gene sequence: CDR1 MDHEN, CDR2 SYDVKM. The CDR3 has 14 amino acids. CDR3 region: CASSPRTSPSEQYF. The full variable domain, rest sourced from reference TRBV28 and TRBJ2-7, is DVKVTQSSRYLVKRTGEKVFLECVQDMDHENMFWYRQDPGLGLRLIYFSYDVKMKEKGDIPEGYSVSREKKERFSLILESASTNQTSMYLCASSPRTSPSEQYFGPGTRLTVT.

The rearrangement joins TRBV5-1 to TRBJ2-2; TCRdb's D call of TRBD2 is untestable without DNA. Per the germline V gene, CDR1 is SGHRS and CDR2 is YFSETQ. The CDR3 covers 14 residues. The CDR3: CASRLGSGGGELFF.